This T cell receptor (beta chain) was sequenced during a study of circulating and synovial CD4+ cells in juvenile arthritis. Method: immunoSEQ multiplex PCR; TCRdb's copy keeps in-frame clones and lacks some. The table shows thousands of clones, with roughly 90% occurring only once. Study-level results: Compared with bulk blood, circulating pathogenic-like lymphocytes shared substantially more CDR3 sequences with synovial T cells.

On this clone: As yet, its antigen is unknown.

V shed 5 bases, J shed 0 bases, and the junction held 3 bases outside the gene matches. Per the germline V gene, CDR1 is LNHDA and CDR2 is SQIVND (reference sequence). The CDR3 totals 15 residues. The sample taken for sequencing was HLA-DR+ CD4+ T cells from blood. Subset defined: circulating pathogenic-like lymphocytes, sorted as HLA-DR+CD14-CD3+CD4+CD25low/- blood T cells. The sequence derives from a human donor with juvenile idiopathic arthritis. The rearrangement joins TRBV19 to TRBJ2-3, with TRBD2 matching over 9 bases. The CDR3 sequence: CASSSLAGSTDTQYF. CDR3 in DNA: TGTGCCAGTAGTTCCCTAGCGGGGAGCACAGATACGCAGTATTTT.